These 32 T cell receptor beta chains were all obtained from the same sample, sequenced in a study of blood T cell repertoires in COVID-19. Clones were sequenced by immunoSEQ multiplex PCR, and TCRdb holds only the in-frame ones, with some missing. The sample records about 370,000 clones, about 90% being singletons. Sequencing was carried out using peripheral blood. These receptors were obtained from a woman aged 25 to 39 with COVID-19, enrolled during active disease.

V usage is TRBV5-6 and J usage is TRBJ1-1; 10 bases map to TRBD1. Germline V lookup: CDR1 SGHDT, CDR2 YYEEEE. CDR3 length equals 15 residues. With V trimmed by 4 bases and J by 6 bases, 9 bases remained unmatched. The CDR3 DNA reads TGTGCCAGCAGCCGGGACAGGGGAGAATGGGCTGAAGCTTTCTTT. Amino acids: CASSRDRGEWAEAFF.

Concerning this clone itself: Compared with germline, one end of the junction differs, possibly owing to a read error. J is TRBJ2-1 and V is TRBV7-7; D is perhaps TRBD2 (6 bases). The length of the CDR3 is 15 residues. CDR1 is SSHAT, CDR2 FNYEAQ, per germline (reference sequence). The CDR3 region is CASSSGLGSYNEQFF. Written as DNA, the CDR3 is TGTGCTAGCAGCTCGGGACTTGGCTCCTACAATGAGCAGTTCTTC.

V and J are TRBV2 and TRBJ1-5; D unclear. This CDR3 has 13 amino acids. V dropped 10 bases and J dropped 5 bases, with 15 bases sitting between them. Germline loops: CDR1 SNHLY, CDR2 FYNNEI. CDR3 sequence: CATKAGRDQPQHF. DNA of the CDR3: TGTGCCACCAAAGCGGGGAGAGATCAGCCCCAGCATTTT. Based on the CDR3 plus reference TRBV2 and TRBJ1-5, the full variable domain is EPEVTQTPSHQVTQMGQEVILRCVPISNHLYFYWYRQILGQKVEFLVSFYNNEISEKSEIFDDQFSVERPDGSNFTLKIRSTKLEDSAMYFCATKAGRDQPQHFGDGTRLSIL.

The chain carries TRBV24-1 and TRBJ2-3; D might be TRBD1 (5 bases). This CDR3 has 14 residues. V gave up 2 bases and J gave up 1 base, with 6 bases separating them. Looked up from germline, CDR1 is KGHDR and CDR2 is SFDVKD. CDR3 in DNA: TGTGCCACCAGTGATTCAGGGCGCACAGATACGCAGTATTTT. Protein: CATSDSGRTDTQYF.

This chain joins TRBV18 and TRBJ2-1; 11 bases map to TRBD1. V lost 2 bases to trimming and J lost 8 bases; unmatched junction nucleotides: 5. Germline V lookup: CDR1 KGHSH, CDR2 LQKENI. The CDR3 totals 15 residues. The CDR3 is CASSPAGTGGDEQFF. CDR3 DNA: TGTGCCAGCTCACCAGCCGGGACAGGGGGAGATGAGCAGTTCTTC.

This clone was seen once. The CDR3 is CASSDESRQGTTYF. CDR3 in DNA: TGTGCCAGCAGCGACGAGTCGCGACAGGGAACAACGTACTTC. The chain carries TRBV7-9 and TRBJ2-7; 7 nucleotides agree with TRBD1. Losses at the gene ends were 5 bases for V and 12 bases for J; bases not matched to a gene: 16. The germline V gene encodes CDR1 SEHNR and CDR2 FQNEAQ (reference sequence). CDR3 size: 14 residues.

The V call is TRBV7-9, the J call TRBJ2-5; no firm D call. The germline V gene encodes CDR1 SEHNR and CDR2 FQNEAQ (reference sequence). V was pared by 0 bases and J by 0 bases, with 11 bases between. The CDR3 has 16 amino acids. The CDR3 DNA reads as TGTGCCAGCAGCTTAGCTACGGAGTGGTACCAAGAGACCCAGTACTTC. Amino acid sequence: CASSLATEWYQETQYF. Full variable domain (rest looked up from reference TRBV7-9 and TRBJ2-5): DTGVSQNPRHKITKRGQNVTFRCDPISEHNRLYWYRQTLGQGPEFLTYFQNEAQLEKSRLLSDRFSAERPKGSFSTLEIQRTEQGDSAMYLCASSLATEWYQETQYFGPGTRLLVL.

CDR3 loop: CASSEGDRAVYGYTF. The CDR3 bases are TGTGCCAGCAGTGAAGGTGACAGGGCGGTGTATGGCTACACCTTC. The V call is TRBV25-1, the J call TRBJ1-2; 7 nucleotides agree with TRBD1. Germline trimming cut 2 bases from V and 5 bases from J; bases unmatched to any gene: 8. The germline gives CDR1 MGHDK, CDR2 SYGVNS. The CDR3 has 15 residues.

J is TRBJ1-1 and V is TRBV5-5; TRBD1 matches 7 bases. The CDR3 covers 13 residues. Germline lookup yields CDR1 SGHKS and CDR2 YYEKEE (reference sequence). V trimming: 4 bases; J trimming: 3 bases; junction bases outside the gene matches: 3. The CDR3 here is CASSPQGDTEAFF. The CDR3 region has the DNA TGTGCCAGCAGCCCTCAGGGGGACACTGAAGCTTTCTTT.

This chain connects TRBV10-3 to TRBJ2-1; the match to TRBD2 covers 13 bases. V lost 10 bases, J lost 9 bases, and 12 bases stayed unmatched. There are 15 residues in the CDR3. Germline V lookup: CDR1 ENHRY, CDR2 SYGVKD. This CDR3 is CATGFGLAGEAEQFF. The CDR3 DNA is TGTGCCACCGGATTTGGACTAGCGGGAGAAGCTGAGCAGTTCTTC.

The gene calls are TRBV9 and TRBJ2-3, with D unresolved. CDR1 is SGDLS and CDR2 is YYNGEE in the germline V gene. The CDR3 sequence is 14 residues long. The V end was cut by 0 bases, the J end by 2 bases, with 7 bases between. The CDR3 reads CASSVVLPTDTQYF. CDR3 nucleotide sequence: TGTGCCAGCAGCGTAGTTCTACCCACAGATACGCAGTATTTT.

This chain links TRBV5-1 with TRBJ2-1, with 11 positions matching TRBD2. The V gene end was trimmed by 4 bases and the J gene end by 9 bases; junction bases not matched to a gene: 6. The CDR3 is 14 residues long. The germline V gene encodes CDR1 SGHRS and CDR2 YFSETQ. The CDR3 spells CASSGGTSGGEQFF. In nucleotides, the CDR3 is TGCGCCAGCAGCGGAGGGACTAGCGGCGGTGAGCAGTTCTTC.

The chain carries TRBV27 and TRBJ1-1; TRBD1 is a possible D gene (5 bases). Germline V gene lookup returns CDR1 MNHEY and CDR2 SMNVEV (reference sequence). V gave up 6 bases and J gave up 4 bases, with 6 bases separating them. The CDR3 extends over 11 amino acids. The CDR3 DNA reads TGTGCCAGCAGAAGGGGCACTGAAGCTTTCTTT. Translating gives CASRRGTEAFF.

This chain uses TRBV5-4 with TRBJ2-7; TRBD1 agrees at 7 bases. Germline trimming cut 0 bases from V and 6 bases from J; bases unmatched to any gene: 6. CDR3 length: 14 amino acids. CDR1 is SGHNT, CDR2 YYREEE, per germline (reference sequence). The CDR3 nucleotides read TGTGCCAGCAGCTTGGCTTACGCAGGGGGCGAGCAGTACGTC. It specifies CASSLAYAGGEQYV.

This chain links TRBV19 with TRBJ1-2; D call uncertain. Germline CDR1 reads LNHDA; CDR2 reads SQIVND (reference sequence). CDR3 length equals 14 residues. With 3 bases removed from V and 8 bases from J, the gap between germline ends came to 16 bases. The CDR3 loop reads CASSIQTGSSGYTF. CDR3 coding DNA: TGTGCCAGTAGTATCCAAACCGGCTCTAGCGGCTACACCTTC.

This clone was seen only once. The chain uses TRBV4-2 and TRBJ2-1, with D uncertain. This CDR3 spans 16 amino acids. Germline lookup yields CDR1 LGHNA and CDR2 YNFKEQ. V dropped 1 base and J dropped 2 bases, with 12 bases sitting between them. The CDR3 spells CASSQAGVIAYNEQFF. The CDR3 DNA sequence: TGTGCCAGCAGCCAAGCTGGAGTTATCGCCTACAATGAGCAGTTCTTC.

The V gene is TRBV2, the J gene TRBJ1-2; D may be TRBD1 (6 bases). Trimming left V 3 bases short and J 6 bases short, with 14 bases between. This CDR3 has 14 residues. Germline CDR1 is SNHLY and CDR2 is FYNNEI. The DNA of the CDR3 is TGTGCCAGCAGTGACATGGTCAGGGGAAATGGCTACACCTTC. It translates to CASSDMVRGNGYTF.

The chain has TRBV7-2 and TRBJ1-6; D gene uncertain. The CDR3 covers 15 residues. The ends were cut back, 0 bases at V and 8 bases at J, with 11 bases in the middle. The germline V gene encodes CDR1 SGHTA and CDR2 FQGNSA. The CDR3 is CASSLARVPDSPLHF. In DNA form, the CDR3 reads TGTGCCAGCAGCTTAGCGCGGGTACCGGATTCACCCCTCCACTTT.

The chain recombines TRBV11-3 with TRBJ2-7; 13 bases line up with TRBD2. J was trimmed by 13 bases and V by 2 bases; bases with no gene match: 5. Per the germline V gene, CDR1 is SGHNT and CDR2 is YENEEA. This CDR3 is 13 amino acids long. CDR3 nucleotide sequence: TGTGCCAGCAGCTTACCCCGGACTAGCGGGAGTTACGTC. Amino acid sequence: CASSLPRTSGSYV.

CDR3: CASSLGGGGEKLFF. The CDR3 DNA sequence: TGCGCCAGCAGCTTGGGAGGGGGCGGTGAAAAACTGTTTTTT. The chain links TRBV5-1 to TRBJ1-4, with 7 bases identical to TRBD1. The CDR3 extends over 14 amino acids. Per germline, CDR1 SGHRS and CDR2 YFSETQ. The V and J ends lost 0 bases and 7 bases, in that order; junction bases with no gene match: 3.

The gene calls are TRBV6-5 and TRBJ1-2; D gene uncertain. Germline V gene data show CDR1 as MNHEY and CDR2 as SVGAGI. The CDR3 is 12 amino acids. V shed 8 bases and J shed 12 bases, with 19 bases lying between them. CDR3 residues: CASGRRPRANTF. The DNA of the CDR3 is TGTGCCAGCGGCCGGAGGCCCCGCGCGAACACCTTC.

This chain links TRBV3-1 (or the pseudogene TRBV3-2) with TRBJ2-2, with 11 nucleotides matching TRBD2. CDR1 and CDR2 (germline): LGHDT, YNNKEL (reference sequence). This CDR3 has 17 residues. Unmatched junction bases numbered 5, after V lost 4 bases and J lost 1 base. The CDR3 protein is CASSPQLAGVNTGELFF. As DNA, the CDR3 is TGTGCCAGCAGCCCCCAACTAGCGGGAGTGAACACCGGGGAGCTGTTTTTT.

The chain combines TRBV25-1 with TRBJ2-5; 12 positions match TRBD1. Germline-derived CDR1 and CDR2 are MGHDK and SYGVNS. The CDR3 totals 15 residues. J gave up 4 bases and V 5 bases, and 5 bases lay outside the gene matches. Here the CDR3 reads CASSHRDRGPETQYF. In DNA form, the CDR3 reads TGTGCCAGCAGTCACCGGGACAGGGGGCCAGAGACCCAGTACTTC.

This clone was observed a single time. V is TRBV19 and J is TRBJ1-2; the D is unclear. Trimming cost V 6 bases and J 2 bases, with 10 bases left between them. Germline CDR1 LNHDA, CDR2 SQIVND (reference sequence). The CDR3 length is 13 residues. CDR3 loop: CASSPTLNYGYTF. The CDR3 DNA is TGTGCCAGTAGCCCTACACTAAACTATGGCTACACCTTC.

The chain couples TRBV18 to TRBJ1-1; 8 bases are a match to TRBD1. Germline-derived CDR1 and CDR2 are KGHSH and LQKENI. With V trimmed by 6 bases and J by 4 bases, 22 bases remained unmatched. The CDR3 totals 19 residues. In nucleotides, the CDR3 is TGTGCCAGCTCCCTCTACTTTTACCTGACAGGGGATGAGGGCACTGAAGCTTTCTTT. This codes for CASSLYFYLTGDEGTEAFF.

The chain uses TRBV21-1 and TRBJ1-5; the table's D call, TRBD1, was not checked against the DNA. TRBV21-1 is a recognized pseudogene. The CDR3 is 12 residues long. For the CDR3, the DNA is TGTGCCAGCAGCAAGGGCCGTCAGCCCCAGCATTTT. Translated, it gives CASSKGRQPQHF.

The chain links TRBV11-3 to TRBJ2-1; D possibly corresponds to TRBD1 (5 bases). The CDR3 consists of 12 residues. V lost 2 bases, J lost 10 bases, and 9 bases lay in between. Germline V gene data show CDR1 as SGHNT and CDR2 as YENEEA. This CDR3 is CASSLRGSEQFF. The CDR3 DNA follows: TGTGCCAGCAGCTTAAGGGGCTCGGAGCAGTTCTTC. Full variable domain (outside the CDR3, taken from reference TRBV11-3 and TRBJ2-1): EAGVVQSPRYKIIEKKQPVAFWCNPISGHNTLYWYLQNLGQGPELLIRYENEEAVDDSQLPKDRFSAERLKGVDSTLKIQPAELGDSAVYLCASSLRGSEQFFGPGTRLTVL.

Worth noting for this clone: Other DNA sequences in this sample translate to the same CDR3. The rearrangement joins TRBV18 to TRBJ2-1, with TRBD2 matching over 11 bases. There are 16 residues in the CDR3. After removal of 3 bases from V and 3 bases from J, the junction contained 4 bases not matched to a gene. Germline CDR1 KGHSH, CDR2 LQKENI. This CDR3 reads CASSPPGTSGYNEQFF. Here the CDR3 DNA reads TGTGCCAGCTCACCGCCCGGGACTAGCGGCTACAATGAGCAGTTCTTC.

This clone appeared once. The V call is TRBV11-2, the J call TRBJ1-2; D is ambiguous. Germline V gene lookup returns CDR1 SGHAT and CDR2 FQNNGV. Between the trimmed V and J ends, which lost 3 bases and 3 bases, there was a span of 8 bases. CDR3 length: 13 amino acids. The CDR3 reads CASSFEGDYGYTF. For the CDR3, the DNA is TGTGCCAGCAGCTTCGAGGGTGACTATGGCTACACCTTC.

This clone was counted once. This chain uses TRBV27 with TRBJ2-7; D gene ambiguous. The CDR3 is made up of 14 amino acids. V was trimmed by 7 bases and J by 3 bases, leaving 16 bases between them. CDR1 is MNHEY and CDR2 is SMNVEV in the germline V gene (reference sequence). The CDR3: CASKPSSLFYEQYV. The DNA for the CDR3 is TGTGCCAGCAAACCCAGTAGCCTTTTCTACGAGCAGTACGTC.

The V and J genes are TRBV2 and TRBJ1-3, with D uncertain. The ends were cut back, 6 bases at V and 0 bases at J, with 12 bases in the middle. Germline V gene data show CDR1 as SNHLY and CDR2 as FYNNEI. The CDR3 extends over 15 amino acids. CDR3: CASSADWSSGNTIYF. CDR3 nucleotides: TGTGCCAGCAGCGCAGACTGGAGCTCTGGAAACACCATATATTTT.

A note on this clone: Other DNA sequences of this sample code for an identical CDR3. The CDR3 DNA sequence: TGCGCCAGCAGCCAAGCGGGACTAGCGGGAGTTGAGACCCAGTACTTC. This gives the protein CASSQAGLAGVETQYF. The V call is TRBV4-1, the J call TRBJ2-5, with 14 bases aligning to TRBD2. CDR3 size: 16 residues. V dropped 1 base and J dropped 5; count of bases not matched to a gene: 3. CDR1 is MGHRA and CDR2 is YSYEKL in the germline V gene.